The clone carrying this TCR beta chain turned up a few times. Its antigen is not identified. These data come from a study of vaccination effects on CD4 cells after COVID-19. The CDR3 runs 15 residues. CDR1 and CDR2 from the germline V gene are SGDLS and YYNGEE. Trimming took 0 bases from V and 2 from J; bases not matched to a gene: 3. The ViraFEST assay expanded antigen-specific CD4+ T cells with viral peptide pools before sequencing. Culture proceeded for 10 days, and CD4+ T cells were then isolated. No vaccinee had earlier SARS-CoV-2 infection, and nucleocapsid antibodies were negative. Fresh IL-2-containing medium replaced half the medium on days 3 and 7. Clones were read by immunoSEQ multiplex PCR, and TCRdb kept only the in-frame ones, dropping some. The data contain roughly 50,000 clones, about four fifths of them singletons.

The chain combines TRBV9 with TRBJ2-3; 7 positions agree with TRBD2. Sequencing used CD4+ T cells from PBMCs cultured with HCoV-OC43 spike peptides, obtained before COVID-19 vaccination. Specified subset: HCoV-OC43 spike overlapping peptide pool stimulation. The TCR comes from a human donor who received a COVID-19 vaccine. CDR3 sequence (DNA): TGTGCCAGCAGCGTAGTTGCGGGAGCCACAGATACGCAGTATTTT. This codes for CASSVVAGATDTQYF.